There are many counts of the clone carrying this T cell receptor (beta chain). The sample originates from a study of T cells in Graves' hyperthyroidism and ophthalmopathy. Study as a whole: Peripheral blood was secured at the point of initial diagnosis, before any treatment.

The CDR3 runs 15 residues. V was shortened by 4 bases and J by 2 bases, with 12 bases between the two germline ends. Per germline, CDR1 LGHDT and CDR2 YNNKEL (reference sequence). Using RNA transcripts as the source, TCR beta CDR3 regions were amplified. The study used the HTBI primer set for a first-round RT-PCR of the TCR CDR3. MiXCR was run by TCRdb on the multiplex PCR reads, yielding one entry per CDR3 protein. The repertoire holds 640,000 or so distinct CDR3 sequences, with around 14% as singletons. Sequencing was performed on blood. The gene calls are TRBV3-1 and TRBJ1-3; D call uncertain. The receptor comes from a woman under 30 with Graves' ophthalmopathy. The DNA for the CDR3 is TGTGCCAGCAGCCGCCAAAGCCACCCTGGAAACACCATATATTTT. Amino acid sequence: CASSRQSHPGNTIYF.